The 23 T cell receptor beta chains below come from one sample, sequenced in a study of T cells after yellow fever vaccination. Each CDR3 protein gets one entry after TCRdb re-called the 5' RACE reads with MiXCR. The sample gives approximately 34,000 distinct CDR3 sequences, roughly a tenth of which show up once; 12% is in the top ten. The sequenced sample was PBMCs, either bulk or a sorted T-cell subset (CD4+, CD8+, memory, or dextramer-sorted; not recorded which), obtained more than 14 days after the first yellow fever vaccination. The origin of the receptors is a man aged 18 to 35 who received the YFV17D yellow fever vaccine.

As concerns this clonotype: A read error is possible here, since a much larger clone lies one base away. The CDR3 nucleotides read TGCAGTGCTAGAAGGGGCGGGTGGTTCTCCTACGAGCAGTACTTC. This gives the protein CSARRGGWFSYEQYF. The J gene is TRBJ2-7, the V gene TRBV20-1, with D tentatively TRBD1 or TRBD2 (5 bases each). This CDR3 spans 15 amino acids. With 2 bases removed from V and 0 bases from J, the gap between germline ends came to 14 bases. CDR1 is DFQATT, CDR2 SNEGSKA, per germline (reference sequence).

The chain carries TRBV7-2 and TRBJ1-2; D not resolved. Between the trimmed V and J ends, which lost 3 bases and 2 bases, there was a span of 16 bases. The V gene's germline CDR1 is SGHTA and CDR2 FQGNSA. The CDR3 has 16 amino acids. DNA for the CDR3: TGTGCCAGCAGCTTGGCTGAACATGGGAGGAACTATGGCTACACCTTC. As protein: CASSLAEHGRNYGYTF.

This clonotype was observed at least ten times. The genes are TRBV6-5 and TRBJ1-6; TRBD1 aligns across 8 bases. Trimming took 6 bases from V and 3 from J; bases not matched to a gene: 10. CDR1 and CDR2 from the germline V gene are MNHEY and SVGAGI. CDR3 size: 17 residues. The CDR3 sequence: CASSNSLDRGYNSPLHF. In DNA, the CDR3 is TGTGCCAGCAGCAATTCGTTAGACAGGGGCTATAATTCACCCCTCCACTTT.

This clonotype was recorded many times. The chain recombines TRBV24-1 with TRBJ2-3, with 8 positions matching TRBD2. Germline loops: CDR1 KGHDR, CDR2 SFDVKD. V lost 3 bases, J lost 1 base, and 11 bases stayed unmatched. The CDR3 loop spans 18 amino acids. CDR3 loop: CATSDPTPGGSGTDTQYF. CDR3 DNA: TGTGCCACCAGTGATCCAACGCCGGGGGGGTCTGGCACAGATACGCAGTATTTT.

This clonotype was recorded at least ten times. The rearrangement links TRBV2 to TRBJ2-2; D might be TRBD1 or TRBD2, each matching 5 bases. The germline V gene encodes CDR1 SNHLY and CDR2 FYNNEI. Trimming removed 6 bases at V and 7 bases at J, with 12 bases between. This CDR3 contains 13 residues. The CDR3 nucleotides are TGTGCCAGCAGGTTCCAGGGAGACGGGGAGCTGTTTTTT. Amino acid sequence: CASRFQGDGELFF.

This clonotype was counted ten times or more. The V and J genes are TRBV5-4 and TRBJ2-4, with D possibly matching TRBD1 (6 bases). Germline V gene sequence: CDR1 SGHNT, CDR2 YYREEE (reference sequence). The CDR3 is 13 amino acids. Trimming removed 4 bases at V and 3 bases at J, with 8 bases between. CDR3 region: CASSATGKNIQYF. The CDR3 nucleotides are TGTGCCAGCAGCGCGACAGGCAAAAACATTCAGTACTTC.

This clonotype was seen at least ten times. V gene TRBV20-1 combines with J gene TRBJ2-1; TRBD1 aligns across 8 bases. The V gene end was trimmed by 1 base and the J gene end by 9 bases; junction bases not matched to a gene: 14. CDR3 size: 16 residues. Per the germline V gene, CDR1 is DFQATT and CDR2 is SNEGSKA (reference sequence). The CDR3 reads CSARGAARTGQIEQFF. As DNA, the CDR3 is TGCAGTGCTAGAGGTGCTGCTCGGACAGGGCAGATTGAGCAGTTCTTC.

This clonotype was observed at least ten times. The chain recombines TRBV5-5 with TRBJ2-1; D is undetermined. This CDR3 is built from 13 residues. CDR1 is SGHKS and CDR2 is YYEKEE in the germline V gene (reference sequence). The germline V and J ends were trimmed by 0 bases and 13 bases, with 14 bases remaining between them. The CDR3 DNA reads TGTGCCAGCAGCTTGGAGTGGGGAAGTAGCCAGTTCTTC. Amino acids: CASSLEWGSSQFF.

This clonotype showed up just a few times. The chain couples TRBV9 to TRBJ2-1; the D is unclear. The V end was cut by 4 bases, the J end by 0 bases, with 17 bases between. This CDR3 has 17 amino acids. Germline V CDR1 and CDR2: SGDLS, YYNGEE. CDR3 in DNA: TGTGCCAGCAGCCCCCGAGACATACTGAGCTCCTACAATGAGCAGTTCTTC. This sequence encodes CASSPRDILSSYNEQFF.

By share, this clonotype ranks as medium-sized. V and J are TRBV12-3 or TRBV12-4 and TRBJ2-2; no firm D call. The CDR3 sequence is 14 residues long. Trimming pared 3 bases from V and 1 base from J, leaving 6 bases between. In DNA, the CDR3 is TGTGCCAGCAGTTTTTCGTTGAACACCGGGGAGCTGTTTTTT. It translates to CASSFSLNTGELFF.

This clonotype was observed many times. The chain is built from TRBV12-3 or TRBV12-4 and TRBJ2-3, with TRBD2 matching 10 bases. V trimming: 4 bases; J trimming: 3 bases; junction bases outside the gene matches: 10. The CDR3 runs to 17 residues. The CDR3, as DNA: TGTGCCAGCAGTTCCACCGATCTAGCGGGGGTAACAGATACGCAGTATTTT. This encodes CASSSTDLAGVTDTQYF.

The table lists this clonotype with many counts. V usage is TRBV12-3 or TRBV12-4 and J usage is TRBJ1-6, with D tentatively TRBD1 (5 bases). V dropped 5 bases and J dropped 10 bases, with 18 bases sitting between them. This CDR3 spans 15 amino acids. CDR3 protein: CASSPRAGDGSPLHF. The CDR3 nucleotides are TGTGCCAGCAGTCCCAGAGCGGGGGACGGATCACCCCTCCACTTT.

This clonotype was seen many times. The chain links TRBV10-2 to TRBJ1-6; D call uncertain. The CDR3 is 15 residues long. The germline V gene has CDR1 WSHSY and CDR2 SAAADI. The V end was cut by 4 bases, the J end by 5 bases, with 12 bases between. The CDR3 DNA is TGCGCCAGCAGTGTTCTTGCACCCAATAATTCACCCCTCCACTTT. Translation gives CASSVLAPNNSPLHF.

In its sample, this clonotype was seen many times. V usage is TRBV4-3 and J usage is TRBJ2-3; TRBD1 agrees at 12 bases. Germline V gives CDR1 LGHNA, CDR2 YSLEER. The CDR3 runs to 16 residues. With 3 bases clipped from V and 9 bases from J, the junction kept 10 bases outside the gene matches. CDR3 DNA sequence: TGCGCCAGCAGCCACCTGGGACAGGGGGCATCAAGCACGCAGTATTTT. The encoded protein is CASSHLGQGASSTQYF.

Sample share makes this clonotype medium-sized. This chain links TRBV6-5 with TRBJ2-1; 9 nucleotides match TRBD2. The CDR3 covers 16 residues. Trimming cost V 4 bases and J 4 bases; bases outside gene matches: 8. Germline V lookup: CDR1 MNHEY, CDR2 SVGAGI. CDR3 sequence (DNA): TGTGCCAGCAGTTTATCGTCTAGCGGGGAGTACAATGAGCAGTTCTTC. This sequence encodes CASSLSSSGEYNEQFF.

This clonotype has just a few counts. The V and J genes are TRBV5-1 and TRBJ2-2; no firm D call. In germline, CDR1 is SGHRS, CDR2 YFSETQ. The V and J ends lost 4 bases and 6 bases respectively, with 10 bases between them. This CDR3 comprises 13 residues. This CDR3 reads CASSPPGAGELFF. In nucleotides, the CDR3 is TGCGCCAGCAGCCCCCCAGGAGCCGGGGAGCTGTTTTTT.

The table lists this clonotype with many counts. V usage is TRBV21-1 and J usage is TRBJ1-6; the table's TRBD1 call for D was not verified on the DNA. TRBV21-1 is shown as a pseudogene. The CDR3 spans 19 residues. The CDR3 nucleotides read TGTGCCAGCAGCAAAGCGCGGCCGGGGGTAAGGTCCTATAATTCACCCCTCCACTTT. Amino acid sequence: CASSKARPGVRSYNSPLHF.

This clonotype was seen ten or more times. The J gene is TRBJ2-5, the V gene TRBV20-1; 10 bases agree with TRBD2. The CDR3 has 14 amino acids. The junction had 5 bases not matched to a gene; V was cut back by 3 bases and J by 4 bases. Germline assignment: CDR1 DFQATT and CDR2 SNEGSKA (reference sequence). The CDR3 DNA is TGCAGTGCTAGGCGGAGCGGGGGGGGAGAGACCCAGTACTTC. It yields the protein CSARRSGGGETQYF.

On this clonotype itself: An end of the junction does not agree with germline; a read error may underlie this. The genes are TRBV5-4 and TRBJ2-6, with TRBD2 matching 7 bases. This CDR3 comprises 17 residues. Per the germline V gene, CDR1 is SGHNT and CDR2 is YYREEE (reference sequence). CDR3 loop: CASNLGGRGVGANVLTF. CDR3 DNA: TGTGCCAGCAACTTGGGAGGGCGCGGGGTTGGGGCCAACGTCCTGACTTTC.

This clonotype has ten or more counts. The V and J genes are TRBV7-2 and TRBJ2-3; TRBD1 might be the D (5 bases). Trimming cost V 5 bases and J 4 bases, with 10 bases left between them. Germline V lookup: CDR1 SGHTA, CDR2 FQGNSA. The CDR3 loop spans 13 amino acids. The CDR3 loop reads CASSPRGADTQYF. The CDR3 DNA reads TGTGCCAGCAGCCCAAGGGGCGCAGATACGCAGTATTTT.

There are many counts of this clonotype. This rearrangement joins TRBV28 to TRBJ2-5; 12 nucleotides align to TRBD2. This CDR3 contains 16 residues. Germline CDR1 and CDR2: MDHEN and SYDVKM. V shed 6 bases, J shed 1 base, and the junction held 6 bases outside the gene matches. The CDR3 DNA sequence: TGTGCCAGCAGCCCTCAACTAGCGGGGGGCCAAGAGACCCAGTACTTC. Translating it yields CASSPQLAGGQETQYF.

This clonotype was seen many times. The chain joins TRBV28 to TRBJ1-5; no clear D. The V end was cut by 1 base, the J end by 0 bases, with 13 bases between. The CDR3 has 17 residues. Germline CDR1 MDHEN, CDR2 SYDVKM. The CDR3 reads CASSLFGQDLSNQPQHF. The CDR3 coding sequence is TGTGCCAGCAGTTTATTCGGCCAGGACCTTAGCAATCAGCCCCAGCATTTT.

This clonotype has a count of ten or more. The J gene is TRBJ1-4, the V gene TRBV20-1, with no clear D. Trimming took 0 bases from V and 6 from J, leaving 5 bases between them. Germline CDR1 reads DFQATT; CDR2 reads SNEGSKA (reference sequence). The CDR3 contains 12 residues. The CDR3 protein is CSARDRDEKLFF. DNA for the CDR3: TGCAGTGCTAGAGATCGGGATGAAAAACTGTTTTTT.